The 19 T cell receptor beta chains in this list originate from one sample, sequenced in a study of CD8 T cells in Susac syndrome. Random hexamers were used to reverse transcribe an amount of about 0.45 to 1 ug RNA. TCRdb redid the calling of the immunoSEQ multiplex PCR reads with MiXCR, one entry per CDR3 protein. The sample gives under 80,000 distinct CDR3 sequences, roughly 94% of which show up once; around 0.4% is in the top ten. The sample was CD8+ T cells from PBMCs. These receptors originate from a human donor with multiple sclerosis.

This chain uses TRBV27 with TRBJ2-6, with 7 bases lining up with TRBD1. With V trimmed by 5 bases and J by 1 base, 14 bases remained unmatched. The germline gives CDR1 MNHEY, CDR2 SMNVEV (reference sequence). This CDR3 region has 19 residues. The CDR3 nucleotides read TGTGCCAGCAGTCTCGTGGCTGGGACAGAATGGTCTGGGGCCAACGTCCTGACTTTC. Its protein product is CASSLVAGTEWSGANVLTF.

The chain has TRBV19 and TRBJ1-5, with D maybe TRBD1 (5 bases). Germline CDR1 LNHDA, CDR2 SQIVND (reference sequence). The germline V and J ends were trimmed by 3 bases and 4 bases, with 10 bases remaining between them. This CDR3 is 14 amino acids long. The CDR3 sequence: CASSIGGANQPQHF. The DNA for the CDR3 is TGTGCCAGTAGTATCGGAGGGGCGAATCAGCCCCAGCATTTT.

The CDR3 DNA sequence: TGTGCCAGCAGTCTATGGACAGGGGGCAGGGAGACCCAGTACTTC. It specifies CASSLWTGGRETQYF. The J gene is TRBJ2-5, the V gene TRBV27; 11 nucleotides line up with TRBD1. Germline lookup yields CDR1 MNHEY and CDR2 SMNVEV (reference sequence). The V and J ends lost 5 bases and 5 bases, in that order; junction bases with no gene match: 7. This CDR3 comprises 15 residues.

This sequence joins TRBV3-1 and TRBJ2-1; D gene unclear. This CDR3 contains 15 residues. The V gene lost 0 bases and the J gene lost 1 base, with 7 bases spanning the gap. Germline V CDR1 and CDR2: LGHDT, YNNKEL (reference sequence). The DNA of the CDR3 is TGTGCCAGCAGCCAAGAGACGTCTTCCTACAATGAGCAGTTCTTC. This translates into CASSQETSSYNEQFF.

The rearrangement uses TRBV29-1 and TRBJ1-1; D is unresolved. Deletions cut 3 bases from V and 5 bases from J, with 13 bases between. Looked up from germline, CDR1 is SQVTM and CDR2 is ANQGSEA. The CDR3 is 13 amino acids. The CDR3 spells CSVDYGVGTEAFF. CDR3 coding DNA: TGCAGCGTTGATTATGGGGTCGGGACTGAAGCTTTCTTT. Full variable domain (remainder filled in from reference TRBV29-1 and TRBJ1-1): SAVISQKPSRDICQRGTSLTIQCQVDSQVTMMFWYRQQPGQSLTLIATANQGSEATYESGFVIDKFPISRPNLTFSTLTVSNMSPEDSSIYLCSVDYGVGTEAFFGQGTRLTVV.

This clonotype was counted a single time. The gene calls are TRBV27 and TRBJ2-1; weak D call: TRBD2 (6 bases). The CDR3 contains 15 residues. V was pared by 5 bases and J by 2 bases, with 13 bases between. The V gene's germline CDR1 is MNHEY and CDR2 SMNVEV (reference sequence). Here the CDR3 DNA reads TGTGCCAGCAGTCGTATAGCGGAACCCTACAATGAGCAGTTCTTC. Protein: CASSRIAEPYNEQFF.

The rearrangement uses TRBV20-1 and TRBJ2-7; no reliable D call. The ends were cut back, 5 bases at V and 3 bases at J, with 14 bases in the middle. This CDR3 is 13 amino acids long. The germline V gene has CDR1 DFQATT and CDR2 SNEGSKA (reference sequence). For the CDR3, the DNA is TGCAGTGCTCGGACGGGTAAGAACTACGAGCAGTACTTC. Translated: CSARTGKNYEQYF.

This chain links TRBV27 with TRBJ1-5; D is perhaps TRBD1 (5 bases). This CDR3 is built from 16 residues. Trimming left V 5 bases short and J 0 bases short, with 14 bases between. Germline CDR1 is MNHEY and CDR2 is SMNVEV (reference sequence). The CDR3: CASSPQGRHSNQPQHF. DNA of the CDR3: TGTGCCAGCAGTCCGCAGGGTAGGCATAGCAATCAGCCCCAGCATTTT.

The chain combines TRBV12-3 or TRBV12-4 with TRBJ2-7; no clear D. The CDR3 covers 12 residues. V gave up 7 bases and J gave up 2 bases, with 9 bases separating them. This chain's CDR3 is CASTIPPYEQYF. CDR3 sequence (DNA): TGTGCCAGCACGATTCCCCCCTACGAGCAGTACTTC.

V is TRBV5-6 and J is TRBJ2-1, with D maybe TRBD2 (6 bases). The germline gives CDR1 SGHDT, CDR2 YYEEEE. V was shortened by 4 bases and J by 9 bases, with 14 bases between the two germline ends. The CDR3 extends over 13 amino acids. The CDR3 is CASSRGTLGEQFF. The CDR3 DNA follows: TGTGCCAGCAGCCGCGGGACCTTAGGTGAGCAGTTCTTC.

The CDR3 nucleotides read TGTGCCAGCCAAGAGCGGGAGGGCCCGACCGGGGAGCTGTTTTTT. Translation gives CASQEREGPTGELFF. The chain joins TRBV2 to TRBJ2-2; 10 bases are shared with TRBD2. Per the germline V gene, CDR1 is SNHLY and CDR2 is FYNNEI. The CDR3 consists of 15 residues. With 8 bases clipped from V and 5 bases from J, the junction kept 8 bases outside the gene matches.

This sequence joins TRBV10-3 and TRBJ1-1; D is undetermined. The V end was cut by 0 bases, the J end by 1 base, with 9 bases between. Germline V gene sequence: CDR1 ENHRY, CDR2 SYGVKD. The CDR3 is 15 amino acids. The CDR3: CAISESVNSNTEAFF. The CDR3 bases are TGTGCCATCAGTGAGTCCGTGAATTCGAACACTGAAGCTTTCTTT.

As DNA, the CDR3 is TGCGCCAGCAGCCAAGTCTTCGAGGGAGCTGAGCAGTTCTTC. It yields the protein CASSQVFEGAEQFF. This chain connects TRBV4-1 to TRBJ2-1; possible D gene TRBD2, 5 bases. Trimming shortened V by 1 base and J by 9 bases, and 13 bases separated the two germline ends. CDR3 length: 14 residues. The germline CDR1 and CDR2 sequences are MGHRA and YSYEKL.

The chain employs TRBV5-1 and TRBJ1-1, with 8 positions matching TRBD1. The CDR3 contains 14 residues. Losses at the gene ends were 4 bases for V and 1 base for J; bases not matched to a gene: 3. Germline V CDR1 and CDR2: SGHRS, YFSETQ. The CDR3, as DNA: TGCGCCAGCAGCACAGGGACAGGGAACACTGAAGCTTTCTTT. Residues: CASSTGTGNTEAFF.

The chain couples TRBV28 to TRBJ2-7, with D perhaps TRBD1 or TRBD2 (5 bases each). CDR3 length: 12 amino acids. CDR1 MDHEN and CDR2 SYDVKM come from the germline V gene. Trimming pared 7 bases from V and 3 bases from J, leaving 10 bases between. The CDR3 sequence is CASMGDNYEQYF. CDR3 sequence (DNA): TGTGCCAGCATGGGGGATAACTACGAGCAGTACTTC.

The chain carries TRBV29-1 and TRBJ1-1; 9 nucleotides agree with TRBD1. This CDR3 has 16 residues. Germline V gene data show CDR1 as SQVTM and CDR2 as ANQGSEA. Trimming took 6 bases from V and 0 from J; bases not matched to a gene: 11. The CDR3 DNA is TGCAGCGTCCTCGGGACAGGGCTGGGGGTGAACACTGAAGCTTTCTTT. Amino acids: CSVLGTGLGVNTEAFF.

V usage is TRBV7-3 and J usage is TRBJ1-1, with TRBD1 as a possible D gene (6 bases). Trimming cost V 2 bases and J 1 base, with 8 bases left between them. Germline CDR1 reads SGHTA; CDR2 reads FQGTGA. The CDR3 has 14 residues. In DNA, the CDR3 is TGTGCCAGCAGCTTAGGGGGCCGGAACACTGAAGCTTTCTTT. Its translation is CASSLGGRNTEAFF.

The V call is TRBV24-1, the J call TRBJ2-1, with 10 bases aligning to TRBD1. Per the germline V gene, CDR1 is KGHDR and CDR2 is SFDVKD. The CDR3 runs 14 residues. Trimming cost V 2 bases and J 9 bases; bases outside gene matches: 3. CDR3 sequence (DNA): TGTGCCACCAGTGATTGGGGACAGGGGACTGAGCAGTTCTTC. Translating it yields CATSDWGQGTEQFF.

The chain has TRBV19 and TRBJ2-1; TRBD2 matches at 11 bases. Per germline, CDR1 LNHDA and CDR2 SQIVND (reference sequence). The CDR3 consists of 15 residues. With 8 bases clipped from V and 3 bases from J, the junction kept 6 bases outside the gene matches. The CDR3 reads CASSTGTSGYNEQFF. CDR3 bases: TGTGCCAGTTCCACGGGGACTAGCGGCTACAATGAGCAGTTCTTC.